Listed below are T cell receptor beta chains from one sample, sequenced in a study of T cell responses to AZD1222 COVID-19 vaccine. Assay used: immunoSEQ multiplex PCR; TCRdb lists only in-frame clones, some missing. The data contain roughly 120,000 clones, around 85% of them singletons. The sample was peripheral blood, taken on day 0 of AZD1222 vaccination. The receptors here all came from an adult in good health. The CDR3 runs from the conserved cysteine through the conserved F or W. Fields, in order: D gene, clone size, V gene, J gene, CDR3 protein. D genes are given only for firm matches. Rows give clone size only sometimes, using once, few, many, or a class for an expanded clone.

D gene: TRBD2; clone size: once; V gene: TRBV23-1; J gene: TRBJ2-7; CDR3 protein: CASNHRGGCEQYF
D gene: .; clone size: .; V gene: TRBV7-2; J gene: TRBJ1-3; CDR3 protein: CASSKEGGNTIYF
D gene: TRBD1; clone size: .; V gene: TRBV20-1; J gene: TRBJ2-7; CDR3 protein: CSALSPGQQDF
D gene: .; clone size: once; V gene: TRBV21-1; J gene: TRBJ1-6; CDR3 protein: CASTPQGTLDSPLHF
D gene: .; clone size: .; V gene: TRBV9; J gene: TRBJ1-6; CDR3 protein: CASSPSPGLWGSYNSPLHF
D gene: TRBD1; clone size: once; V gene: TRBV29-1; J gene: TRBJ2-3; CDR3 protein: CSTRRTGGTDTQYF
D gene: TRBD2; clone size: .; V gene: TRBV5-1; J gene: TRBJ2-2; CDR3 protein: CASSPRATLAGLHTGELFF
D gene: TRBD2; clone size: .; V gene: TRBV7-6; J gene: TRBJ2-3; CDR3 protein: CASSLLGTSGGPDTQYF
D gene: .; clone size: .; V gene: TRBV20-1; J gene: TRBJ2-7; CDR3 protein: CSASSDSYEQYF
D gene: .; clone size: .; V gene: TRBV5-6; J gene: TRBJ1-2; CDR3 protein: CASSRPGRAGGIGYTF
D gene: .; clone size: .; V gene: TRBV19; J gene: TRBJ1-5; CDR3 protein: CASSMGDLSNQPQHF